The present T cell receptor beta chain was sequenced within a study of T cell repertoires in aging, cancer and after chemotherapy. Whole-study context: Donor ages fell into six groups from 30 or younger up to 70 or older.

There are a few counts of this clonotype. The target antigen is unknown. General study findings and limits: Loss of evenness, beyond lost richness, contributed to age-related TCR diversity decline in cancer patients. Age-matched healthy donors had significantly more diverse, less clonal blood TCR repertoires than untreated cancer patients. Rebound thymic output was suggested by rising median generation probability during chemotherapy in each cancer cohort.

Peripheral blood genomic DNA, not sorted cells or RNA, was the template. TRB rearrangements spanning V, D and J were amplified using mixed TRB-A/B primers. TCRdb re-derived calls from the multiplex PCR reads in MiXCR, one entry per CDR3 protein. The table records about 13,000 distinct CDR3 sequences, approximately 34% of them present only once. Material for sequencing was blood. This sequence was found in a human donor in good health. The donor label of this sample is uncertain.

CDR3 nucleotides: TGTGCCAGCAGCCAATTGCGGACTAGCGCGAACACCGGGGAGCTGTTTTTT. Translating it yields CASSQLRTSANTGELFF. The rearrangement uses TRBV6-2 or TRBV6-3 and TRBJ2-2; 9 nucleotides match TRBD2. The CDR3 totals 17 residues. Trimming removed 6 bases from V and 0 bases from J; junction bases left unmatched: 8. Germline V lookup: CDR1 MNHEY, CDR2 SVGEGT.